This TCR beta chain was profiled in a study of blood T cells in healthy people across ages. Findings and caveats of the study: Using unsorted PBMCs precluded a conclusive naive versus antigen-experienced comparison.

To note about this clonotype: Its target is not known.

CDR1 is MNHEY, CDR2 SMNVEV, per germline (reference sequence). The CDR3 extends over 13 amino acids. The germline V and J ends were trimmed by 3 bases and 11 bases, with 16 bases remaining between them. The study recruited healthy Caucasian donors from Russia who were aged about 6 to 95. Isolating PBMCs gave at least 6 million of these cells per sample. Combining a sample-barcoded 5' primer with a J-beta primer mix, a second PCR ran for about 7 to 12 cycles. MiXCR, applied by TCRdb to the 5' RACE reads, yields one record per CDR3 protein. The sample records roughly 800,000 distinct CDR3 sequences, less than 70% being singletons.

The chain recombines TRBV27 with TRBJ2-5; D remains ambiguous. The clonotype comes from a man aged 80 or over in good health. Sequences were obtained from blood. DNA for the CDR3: TGTGCCAGCAGTTTGCATCGCGGTCAGGTGCAGTACTTC. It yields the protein CASSLHRGQVQYF.